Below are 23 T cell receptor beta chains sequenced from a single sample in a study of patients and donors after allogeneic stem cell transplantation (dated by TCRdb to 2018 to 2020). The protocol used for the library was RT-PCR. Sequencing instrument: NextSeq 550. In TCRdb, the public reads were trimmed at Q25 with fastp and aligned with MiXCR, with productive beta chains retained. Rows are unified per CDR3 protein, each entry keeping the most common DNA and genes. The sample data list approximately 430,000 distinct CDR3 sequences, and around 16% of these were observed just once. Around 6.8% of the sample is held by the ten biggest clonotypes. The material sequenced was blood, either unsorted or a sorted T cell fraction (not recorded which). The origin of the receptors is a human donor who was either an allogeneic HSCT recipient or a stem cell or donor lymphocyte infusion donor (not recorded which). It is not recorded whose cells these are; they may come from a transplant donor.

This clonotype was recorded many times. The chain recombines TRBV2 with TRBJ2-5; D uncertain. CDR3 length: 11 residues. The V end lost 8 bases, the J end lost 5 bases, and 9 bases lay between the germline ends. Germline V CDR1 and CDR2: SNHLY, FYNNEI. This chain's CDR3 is CASGGRETQYF. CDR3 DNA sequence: TGTGCCAGCGGCGGAAGGGAGACCCAGTACTTC.

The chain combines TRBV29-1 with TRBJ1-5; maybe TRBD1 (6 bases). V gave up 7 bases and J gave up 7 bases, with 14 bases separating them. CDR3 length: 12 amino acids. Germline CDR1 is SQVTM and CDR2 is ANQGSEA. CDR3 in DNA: TGCAGCGCTTCGACAGGCGAACAGCCCCAGCATTTT. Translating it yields CSASTGEQPQHF.

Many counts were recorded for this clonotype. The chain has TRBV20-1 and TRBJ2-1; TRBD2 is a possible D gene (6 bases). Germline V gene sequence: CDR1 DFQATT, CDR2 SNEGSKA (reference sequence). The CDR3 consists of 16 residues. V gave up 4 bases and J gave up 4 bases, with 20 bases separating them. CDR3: CSAIEPGRTRYNEQFF. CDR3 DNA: TGCAGTGCTATAGAACCAGGGAGGACGCGGTACAATGAGCAGTTCTTC.

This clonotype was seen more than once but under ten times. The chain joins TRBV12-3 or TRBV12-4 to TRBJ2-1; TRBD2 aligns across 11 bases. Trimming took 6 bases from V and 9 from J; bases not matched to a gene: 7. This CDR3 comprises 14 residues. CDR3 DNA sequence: TGTGCCAGCAGAATTAGCGGGGGGGCGGGTGAGCAGTTCTTC. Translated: CASRISGGAGEQFF.

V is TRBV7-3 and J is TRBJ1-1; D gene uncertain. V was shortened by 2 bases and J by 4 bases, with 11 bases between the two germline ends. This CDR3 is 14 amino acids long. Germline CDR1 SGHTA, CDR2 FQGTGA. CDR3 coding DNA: TGTGCCAGCAGCTTAGACGGGATGGGCACTGAAGCTTTCTTT. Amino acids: CASSLDGMGTEAFF.

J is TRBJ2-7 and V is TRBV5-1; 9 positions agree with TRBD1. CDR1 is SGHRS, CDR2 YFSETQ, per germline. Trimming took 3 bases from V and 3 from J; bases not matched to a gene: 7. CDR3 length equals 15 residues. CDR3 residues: CASSSRDRAHYEQYF. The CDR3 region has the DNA TGCGCCAGCAGCTCCCGGGACAGGGCACACTACGAGCAGTACTTC. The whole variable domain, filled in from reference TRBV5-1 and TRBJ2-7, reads KAGVTQTPRYLIKTRGQQVTLSCSPISGHRSVSWYQQTPGQGLQFLFEYFSETQRNKGNFPGRFSGRQFSNSRSEMNVSTLELGDSALYLCASSSRDRAHYEQYFGPGTRLTVT.

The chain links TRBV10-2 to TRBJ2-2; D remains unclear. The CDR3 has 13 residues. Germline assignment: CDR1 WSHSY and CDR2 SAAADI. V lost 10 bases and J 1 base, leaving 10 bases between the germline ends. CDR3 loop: CAIGVLNTGELFF. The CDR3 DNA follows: TGCGCCATTGGTGTTTTGAACACCGGGGAGCTGTTTTTT.

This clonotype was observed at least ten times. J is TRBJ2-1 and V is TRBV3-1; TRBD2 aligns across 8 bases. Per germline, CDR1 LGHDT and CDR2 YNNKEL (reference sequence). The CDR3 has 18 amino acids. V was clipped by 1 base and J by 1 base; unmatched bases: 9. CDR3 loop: CASSQVSRGGRSYNEQFF. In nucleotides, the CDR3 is TGTGCCAGCAGCCAAGTCAGCCGGGGGGGCCGGTCCTACAATGAGCAGTTCTTC.

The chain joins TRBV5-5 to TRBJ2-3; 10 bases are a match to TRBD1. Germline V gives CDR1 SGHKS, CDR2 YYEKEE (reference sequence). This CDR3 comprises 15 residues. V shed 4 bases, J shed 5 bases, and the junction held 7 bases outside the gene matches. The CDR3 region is CASSNRDRGQDTQYF. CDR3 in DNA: TGTGCCAGCAGCAACCGGGACAGGGGACAAGATACGCAGTATTTT.

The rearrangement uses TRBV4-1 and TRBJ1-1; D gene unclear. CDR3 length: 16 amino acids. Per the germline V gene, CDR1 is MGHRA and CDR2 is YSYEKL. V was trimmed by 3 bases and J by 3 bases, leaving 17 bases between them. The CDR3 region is CASSHPPGGRDTEAFF. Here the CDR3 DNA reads TGCGCCAGCAGCCACCCTCCGGGAGGGCGGGACACTGAAGCTTTCTTT.

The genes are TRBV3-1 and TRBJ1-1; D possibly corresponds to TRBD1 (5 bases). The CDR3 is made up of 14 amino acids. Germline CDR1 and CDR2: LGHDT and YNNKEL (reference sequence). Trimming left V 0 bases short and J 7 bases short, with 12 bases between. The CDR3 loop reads CASSQDPDRFEAFF. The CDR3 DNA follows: TGTGCCAGCAGCCAAGATCCCGACAGATTTGAAGCTTTCTTT.

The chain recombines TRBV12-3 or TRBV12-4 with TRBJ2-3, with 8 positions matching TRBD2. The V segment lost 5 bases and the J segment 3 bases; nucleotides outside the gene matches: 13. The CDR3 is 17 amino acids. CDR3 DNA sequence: TGTGCCAGCAGTCAATTTAGAGGGACTAGGAGTACAGATACGCAGTATTTT. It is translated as CASSQFRGTRSTDTQYF.

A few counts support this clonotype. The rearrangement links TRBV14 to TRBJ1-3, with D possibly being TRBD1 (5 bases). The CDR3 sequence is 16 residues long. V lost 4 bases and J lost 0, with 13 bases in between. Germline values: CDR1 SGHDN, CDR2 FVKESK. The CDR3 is CASSRRVGHSGNTIYF. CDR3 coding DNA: TGTGCCAGCAGCCGGAGAGTGGGGCACTCTGGAAACACCATATATTTT.

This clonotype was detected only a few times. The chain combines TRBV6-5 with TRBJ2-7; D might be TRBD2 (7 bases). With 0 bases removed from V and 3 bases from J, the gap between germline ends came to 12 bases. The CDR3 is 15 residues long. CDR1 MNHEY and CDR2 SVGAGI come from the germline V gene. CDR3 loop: CASSYSRRGGYEQYF. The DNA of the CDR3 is TGTGCCAGCAGTTACTCGAGGAGGGGGGGCTACGAGCAGTACTTC.

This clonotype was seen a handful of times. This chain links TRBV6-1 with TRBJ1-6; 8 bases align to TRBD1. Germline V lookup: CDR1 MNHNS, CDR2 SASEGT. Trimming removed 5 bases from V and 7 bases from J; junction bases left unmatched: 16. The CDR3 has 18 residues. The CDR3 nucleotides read TGTGCCAGCAGTCCTTCCTCAGGACAGGGAATATGGAATTCACCCCTCCACTTT. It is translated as CASSPSSGQGIWNSPLHF.

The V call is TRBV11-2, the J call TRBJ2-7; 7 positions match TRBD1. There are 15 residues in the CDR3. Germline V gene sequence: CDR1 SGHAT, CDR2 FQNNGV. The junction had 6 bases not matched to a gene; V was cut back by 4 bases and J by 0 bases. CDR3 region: CASSSGQVSSYEQYF. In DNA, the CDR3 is TGTGCCAGCAGCTCCGGACAGGTTAGCTCCTACGAGCAGTACTTC. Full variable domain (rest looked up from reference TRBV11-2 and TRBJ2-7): EAGVAQSPRYKIIEKRQSVAFWCNPISGHATLYWYQQILGQGPKLLIQFQNNGVVDDSQLPKDRFSAERLKGVDSTLKIQPAKLEDSAVYLCASSSGQVSSYEQYFGPGTRLTVT.

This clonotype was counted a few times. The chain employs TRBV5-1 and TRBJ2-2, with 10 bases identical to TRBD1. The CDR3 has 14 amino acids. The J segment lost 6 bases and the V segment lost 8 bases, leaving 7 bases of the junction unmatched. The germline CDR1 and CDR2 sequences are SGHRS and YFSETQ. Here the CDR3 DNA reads TGCGCCAGTCAGACAGGGGGCGTGCCCGGGGAGCTGTTTTTT. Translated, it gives CASQTGGVPGELFF.

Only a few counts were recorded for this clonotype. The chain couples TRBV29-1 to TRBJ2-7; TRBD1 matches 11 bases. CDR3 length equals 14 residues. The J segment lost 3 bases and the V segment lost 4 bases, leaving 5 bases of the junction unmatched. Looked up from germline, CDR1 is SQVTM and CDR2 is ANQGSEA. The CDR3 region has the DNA TGCAGCGTTGCCCAAGGGACAGGGGGCTACGAGCAGTACTTC. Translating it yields CSVAQGTGGYEQYF.

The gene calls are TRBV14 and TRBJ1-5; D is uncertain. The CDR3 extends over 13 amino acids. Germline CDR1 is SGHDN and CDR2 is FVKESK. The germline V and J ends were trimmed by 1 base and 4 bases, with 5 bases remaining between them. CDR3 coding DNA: TGTGCCAGCAGCCAAGCAGGAAATCAGCCCCAGCATTTT. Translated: CASSQAGNQPQHF.

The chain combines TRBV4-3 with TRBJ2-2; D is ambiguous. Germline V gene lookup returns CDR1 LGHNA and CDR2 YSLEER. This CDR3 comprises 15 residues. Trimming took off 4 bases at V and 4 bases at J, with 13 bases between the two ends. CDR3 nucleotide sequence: TGCGCCAGCAGCCCTCTGGCCCAGCTCACCGGGGAGCTGTTTTTT. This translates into CASSPLAQLTGELFF.

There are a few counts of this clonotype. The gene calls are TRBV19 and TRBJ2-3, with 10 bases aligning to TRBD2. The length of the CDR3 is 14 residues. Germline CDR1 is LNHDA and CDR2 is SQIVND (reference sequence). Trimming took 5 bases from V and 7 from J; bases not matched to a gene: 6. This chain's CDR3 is CASSAGLAVNTQYF. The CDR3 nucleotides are TGTGCCAGTAGTGCCGGACTAGCGGTGAATACGCAGTATTTT.

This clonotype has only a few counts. CDR3 loop: CSARDRRAVGEAFF. The CDR3 coding sequence is TGCAGTGCTAGAGATCGGAGGGCAGTTGGTGAAGCTTTCTTT. The rearrangement joins TRBV20-1 to TRBJ1-1; D uncertain. Germline CDR1 and CDR2: DFQATT and SNEGSKA (reference sequence). This CDR3 spans 14 amino acids. Trimming took 0 bases from V and 7 from J, leaving 15 bases between them.

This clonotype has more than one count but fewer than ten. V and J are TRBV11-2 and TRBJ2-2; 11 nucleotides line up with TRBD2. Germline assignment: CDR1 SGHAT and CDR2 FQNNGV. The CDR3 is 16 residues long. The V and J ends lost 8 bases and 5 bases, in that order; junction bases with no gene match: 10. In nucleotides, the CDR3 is TGTGCCAGCGCCCAACTAGCGGGAGACCCTACCGGGGAGCTGTTTTTT. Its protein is CASAQLAGDPTGELFF.